The rows below give T cell receptor beta chains drawn from one sample of a study of regulatory T cells in long-lasting Graves disease. TCRdb reprocessed the multiplex PCR reads via MiXCR and lists one record per CDR3 protein. The repertoire holds 400,000 to 450,000 distinct CDR3 sequences, about a quarter seen once, with around 26% in the top ten. The sequencing here drew on peripheral blood mononuclear cells (PBMCs), taken when the disease was refractory, from a patient treated with antithyroid drugs. The origin of the receptors is a female donor with Graves disease. Both conserved end residues are part of each CDR3. D genes are given only for firm matches. The size field is filled for only some rows; it gives once, few, many or a size class.

>NA|TRBJ1-1|TRBV29-1|14|NA
CSVEGGRGNTEAFF
TGCAGCGTTGAAGGGGGCCGGGGGAACACTGAAGCTTTCTTT
>few|TRBJ1-4|TRBV24-1|14|TRBD1
CATAKGQLNEKLFF
TGTGCCACCGCAAAGGGACAGCTTAATGAAAAACTGTTTTTT
>many|TRBJ1-1|TRBV2|12|TRBD1
CASSEQGAEAFF
TGTGCCAGCAGTGAACAGGGGGCTGAAGCTTTCTTT
>NA|TRBJ2-4|TRBV7-9|15|NA
CASSLADTPLNIQYF
TGTGCCAGCAGCTTAGCGGACACGCCTTTGAACATTCAGTACTTC
>NA|TRBJ2-1|TRBV20-1|18|TRBD2
CSATSLAGGPLSYNEQFF
TGCAGTGCTACCTCACTAGCGGGAGGGCCCTTATCCTACAATGAGCAGTTCTTC
>NA|TRBJ2-2|TRBV9|16|NA
CASSVRGGYIAGELFF
TGTGCCAGCAGCGTAAGGGGGGGGTATATCGCCGGGGAGCTGTTTTTT
>NA|TRBJ1-1|TRBV18|15|TRBD1
CASSPGRDRGYGAFF
TGTGCCAGCTCACCAGGCCGGGACAGGGGATATGGAGCTTTCTTT
>many|TRBJ1-1|TRBV29-1|14|TRBD1
CSASQGAVGMEAFF
TGCAGCGCCTCACAGGGGGCGGTTGGGATGGAAGCTTTCTTT
>few|TRBJ1-4|TRBV20-1|15|NA
CSARGAAATNEKLFF
TGCAGTGCAAGGGGGGCCGCCGCAACTAATGAAAAACTGTTTTTT
>many|TRBJ2-1|TRBV2|13|NA
CASERVRDNEQFF
TGTGCCAGTGAGCGGGTAAGAGACAATGAGCAGTTCTTC
>many|TRBJ2-1|TRBV2|15|TRBD2
CASSPSGSYGNEQFF
TGTGCCAGCAGCCCCAGCGGGAGCTACGGCAATGAGCAGTTCTTC
>many|TRBJ2-4|TRBV5-1|16|NA
CASSLEGGWTKNIQYF
TGCGCCAGCAGCCTAGAAGGAGGGTGGACCAAAAACATTCAGTACTTC
>NA|TRBJ1-2|TRBV7-2|14|TRBD1
CASSLGGTGMGYTF
TGTGCCAGCAGCTTAGGAGGGACAGGGATGGGCTACACCTTC
>NA|TRBJ2-7|TRBV12-3/TRBV12-4|12|NA
CASGRGTYEQYF
TGTGCCAGCGGCCGAGGAACCTACGAGCAGTACTTC